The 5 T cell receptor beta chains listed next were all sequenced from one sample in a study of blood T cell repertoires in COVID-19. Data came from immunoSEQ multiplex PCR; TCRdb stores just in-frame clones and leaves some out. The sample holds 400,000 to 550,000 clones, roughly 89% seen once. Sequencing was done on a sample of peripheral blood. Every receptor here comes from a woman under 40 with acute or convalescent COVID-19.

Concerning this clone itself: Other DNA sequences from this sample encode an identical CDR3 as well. The chain's CDR3 is CASSFGTGSNEQFF. For the CDR3, the DNA is TGTGCCAGCAGCTTTGGGACAGGGAGCAATGAGCAGTTCTTC. The chain employs TRBV5-6 and TRBJ2-1, with TRBD1 identical over 9 bases. Germline assignment: CDR1 SGHDT and CDR2 YYEEEE. CDR3 size: 14 residues. V lost 2 bases, J lost 6 bases, and 3 bases stayed unmatched.

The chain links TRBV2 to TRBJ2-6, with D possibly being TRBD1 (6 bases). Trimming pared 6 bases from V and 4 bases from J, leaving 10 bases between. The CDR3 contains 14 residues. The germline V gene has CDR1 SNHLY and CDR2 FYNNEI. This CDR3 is CASRTGSGANVLTF. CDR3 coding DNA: TGTGCCAGCAGGACAGGTTCGGGGGCCAACGTCCTGACTTTC.

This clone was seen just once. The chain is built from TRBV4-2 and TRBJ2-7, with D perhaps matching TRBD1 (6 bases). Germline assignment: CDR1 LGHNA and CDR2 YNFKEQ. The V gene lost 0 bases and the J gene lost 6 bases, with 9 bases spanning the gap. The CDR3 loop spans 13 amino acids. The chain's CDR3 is CASSQDQGLEQYF. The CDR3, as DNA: TGTGCCAGCAGCCAAGATCAGGGGCTCGAGCAGTACTTC.

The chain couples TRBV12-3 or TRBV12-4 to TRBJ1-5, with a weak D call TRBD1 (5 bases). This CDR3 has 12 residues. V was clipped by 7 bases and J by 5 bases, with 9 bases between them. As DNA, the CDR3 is TGTGCCAGCACGGGGGGGGATCAGCCCCAGCATTTT. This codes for CASTGGDQPQHF.

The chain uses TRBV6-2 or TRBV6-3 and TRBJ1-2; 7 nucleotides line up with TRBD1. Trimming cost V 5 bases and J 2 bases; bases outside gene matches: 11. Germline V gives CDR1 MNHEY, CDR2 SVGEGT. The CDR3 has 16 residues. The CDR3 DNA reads TGTGCCAGCAGTCGAAACTCCGGGACAGTGAACTATGGCTACACCTTC. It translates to CASSRNSGTVNYGYTF.